A single sample is the source of the 7 T cell receptor beta chains below, sequenced in a study of blood T cells in healthy people across ages. With a J-beta primer mix and a sample-barcoded 5' primer, a second PCR ran 7 to 11 cycles. TCRdb re-analysed the 5' RACE reads in MiXCR, keeping a single row per CDR3 protein. In the table there are 850,000 or so distinct CDR3 sequences, under 35% of which are singletons. What was sequenced was blood. Receptors originate from an elderly woman in good health.

This clonotype was recorded a few times. The chain recombines TRBV5-6 with TRBJ1-6; no firm D call. V shed 1 base and J shed 7 bases, with 9 bases lying between them. The CDR3 contains 14 residues. CDR1 is SGHDT and CDR2 is YYEEEE in the germline V gene. CDR3 in DNA: TGTGCCAGCAGCTTGTGGACTGGGAATTCACCCCTCCACTTT. Its translation is CASSLWTGNSPLHF.

This clonotype has at least ten counts. The chain is built from TRBV4-2 and TRBJ2-6; 9 bases line up with TRBD1. Germline CDR1 is LGHNA and CDR2 is YNFKEQ. The CDR3 length is 18 residues. V shed 0 bases and J 2 bases; nucleotides not matched to a gene: 5. DNA for the CDR3: TGTGCCAGCAGCCAAGATCTAACAGGGGGCACTGGGGCCAACGTCCTGACTTTC. Translation: CASSQDLTGGTGANVLTF.

This clonotype has only a few counts. The rearrangement links TRBV7-2 to TRBJ1-1; D possibly corresponds to TRBD1 (5 bases). The CDR3 totals 14 residues. The ends were cut back, 3 bases at V and 5 bases at J, with 13 bases in the middle. Germline loops: CDR1 SGHTA, CDR2 FQGNSA. CDR3 loop: CASSFSQGGTEAFF. CDR3 nucleotide sequence: TGTGCCAGCAGCTTTTCTCAGGGAGGGACTGAAGCTTTCTTT.

As regards this clonotype: One junction end does not reproduce the germline sequence, and a read error may be involved. The rearrangement joins TRBV11-2 to TRBJ2-1; a weak D match, TRBD1 (5 bases). CDR1 is SGHAT and CDR2 is FQNNGV in the germline V gene. This CDR3 region has 15 residues. The CDR3 coding sequence is TGTGCCTGCAGCGTGGGGCGGAGCTCCTACAATGAGCAGTTCTTC. Translating it yields CACSVGRSSYNEQFF.

This clonotype was detected once. One end of the junction is discordant with germline, which a read error may explain. The chain combines TRBV29-1 with TRBJ2-3; D is possibly TRBD1 (6 bases). The CDR3 sequence is 17 residues long. The germline CDR1 and CDR2 sequences are SQVTM and ANQGSEA. The CDR3 DNA reads TGCAGCGTTGAAGATATGGAACCGACAGGAGGCACAGATGCGCAGTATTTT. It yields the protein CSVEDMEPTGGTDAQYF.

This clonotype was seen a few times. This chain uses TRBV24-1 with TRBJ2-3; D might be TRBD1 (6 bases). CDR3 length equals 14 residues. The germline gives CDR1 KGHDR, CDR2 SFDVKD. The germline V and J ends were trimmed by 7 bases and 0 bases, with 10 bases remaining between them. In DNA, the CDR3 is TGTGCCACCAGCTGCAGGGGAAGCACAGATACGCAGTATTTT. It translates to CATSCRGSTDTQYF.

V gene TRBV30 combines with J gene TRBJ1-3; the D is unclear. Trimming removed 6 bases at V and 1 base at J, with 13 bases between. The germline V gene encodes CDR1 GTSNPN and CDR2 SVGIG (reference sequence). The CDR3 covers 14 residues. CDR3 sequence (DNA): TGTGCCTGCCGCATTATGGGATCTGGAAACACCATATATTTT. Translating gives CACRIMGSGNTIYF.